The clone carrying this TCR beta chain turned up a few times. Its antigen remains unknown. The sample originates from a study of cytomegalovirus exposure and HLA in healthy donors. General study results and limits: Reported performance of the classifier showed diagnosis of cytomegalovirus status with high specificity and sensitivity.

The PCR was carried out with 60 Vbeta primers and 13 Jbeta primers. The protocol was immunoSEQ multiplex PCR, while the TCRdb copy is restricted to in-frame clones and leaves out a portion. The sample holds about 140,000 clones; roughly 79% are singletons and the top ten take approximately 2.8%. The CDR3 totals 11 residues. V shed 5 bases and J shed 4 bases, with 6 bases lying between them. Germline V lookup: CDR1 SGHTA, CDR2 FQGNSA. Input material: PBMCs. The TCR comes from a male donor in good health and CMV-seronegative. J is TRBJ2-7 and V is TRBV7-2; the D is unclear. CDR3 DNA: TGTGCCAGCAGCCAGGTGTACGAGCAGTACTTC. It is translated as CASSQVYEQYF.